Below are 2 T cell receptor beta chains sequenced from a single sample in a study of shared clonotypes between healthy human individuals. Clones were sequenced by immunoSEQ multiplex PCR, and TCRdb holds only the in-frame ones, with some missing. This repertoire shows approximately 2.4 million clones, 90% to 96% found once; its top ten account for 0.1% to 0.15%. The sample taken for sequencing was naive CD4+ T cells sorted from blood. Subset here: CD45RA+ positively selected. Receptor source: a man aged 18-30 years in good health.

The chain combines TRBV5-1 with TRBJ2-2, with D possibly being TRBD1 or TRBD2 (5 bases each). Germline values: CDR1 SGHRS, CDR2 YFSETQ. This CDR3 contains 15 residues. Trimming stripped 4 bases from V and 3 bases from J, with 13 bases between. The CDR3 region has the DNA TGCGCCAGCAGCCCAGAGGGGCGGTACACCGGGGAGCTGTTTTTT. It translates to CASSPEGRYTGELFF. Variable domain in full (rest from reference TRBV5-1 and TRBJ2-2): KAGVTQTPRYLIKTRGQQVTLSCSPISGHRSVSWYQQTPGQGLQFLFEYFSETQRNKGNFPGRFSGRQFSNSRSEMNVSTLELGDSALYLCASSPEGRYTGELFFGEGSRLTVL.

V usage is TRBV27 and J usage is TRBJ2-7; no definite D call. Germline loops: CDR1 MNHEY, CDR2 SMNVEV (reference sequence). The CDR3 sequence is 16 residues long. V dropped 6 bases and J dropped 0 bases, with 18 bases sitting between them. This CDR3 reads CASSLKGAPVSYEQYF. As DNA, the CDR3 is TGTGCCAGCAGCCTAAAGGGCGCACCAGTCTCCTACGAGCAGTACTTC.